The rows below give T cell receptor beta chains drawn from one sample of a study of sequential checkpoint blockade in melanoma. Clones were read by immunoSEQ multiplex PCR, and TCRdb kept only the in-frame ones, dropping some. Among 4,900 or so clones listed, roughly 33% were seen once. Sample: tumor tissue (inferred from file names), taken from a patient given nivolumab and ipilimumab in sequence. The receptors were gathered from a human donor with melanoma. CDR3s include the opening cysteine and the closing phenylalanine or tryptophan. The D gene is left open where the match is weak. A clone size is listed for some rows: how often the clone was seen (once, few, many), or a class if it is expanded.

>TRBJ2-5|TRBV14|.|.
TGTGCCAGCAGCCAATCAATTGAGACCCAGTACTTC
CASSQSIETQYF
>TRBJ2-7|TRBV29-1|TRBD1|.
TGCAGCGTTGTACGGGACAGCTACGAGCAGTACTTC
CSVVRDSYEQYF
>TRBJ2-7|TRBV19|.|.
TGTGCCAGTAGTACTAAATTAGCCTACGAGCAGTACTTC
CASSTKLAYEQYF
>TRBJ1-3|TRBV6-1|.|medium-sized
TGTGCCAGCAGTGAAGCGGGCCAACAGCTATGGGGAAACACCATATATTTT
CASSEAGQQLWGNTIYF
>TRBJ2-6|TRBV18|.|.
TGTGCCAGCTCACCAGTGGATTTGGCCGGGGCCAACGTCCTGACTTTC
CASSPVDLAGANVLTF
>TRBJ2-7|TRBV14|TRBD2|once
TGTGCCAGCAGCCCCCATGCGGGAGGGACCTACGAGCAGTACTTC
CASSPHAGGTYEQYF
>TRBJ2-7|TRBV18|.|.
TGTGCCAGCTCACCACATGGGGGCTCCTACGAGCAGTACTTC
CASSPHGGSYEQYF
>TRBJ1-2|TRBV10-2|.|.
TGCGCCAGCAGGACGGACAGCTATGGCTACACCTTC
CASRTDSYGYTF
>TRBJ1-2|TRBV19|TRBD1|.
TGTGCCAGTAGTGCTAGAGGGGGCGCGGGGACCTACACCTTC
CASSARGGAGTYTF
>TRBJ2-3|TRBV19|.|.
TGTGCCAGTAGGAAACAGGGAAGCAGCACAGATACGCAGTATTTT
CASRKQGSSTDTQYF
>TRBJ2-1|TRBV15|.|.
TGTGCCACCAGCAGAGGGGGCAGGTTCGGGGATGAGCAGTTCTTC
CATSRGGRFGDEQFF
>TRBJ2-1|TRBV9|.|.
TGTGCCAGCAGCGTATCGGGGTTAGGCGGTGAGCAGTTCTTC
CASSVSGLGGEQFF
>TRBJ1-2|TRBV18|.|.
TGTGCCAGCCGCCCTGGGGGGTCTGAGTATGGCTACACCTTC
CASRPGGSEYGYTF
>TRBJ2-3|TRBV12-5|TRBD2|few
TGTGCCAGCTCCAAGGCCCTAGCGGGAAGTTCCGATACGCAGTATTTT
CASSKALAGSSDTQYF
>TRBJ1-1|TRBV5-1|.|.
TGCGCCAGCAGGTATACAGGGTCGATGAACACTGAAGCTTTCTTT
CASRYTGSMNTEAFF